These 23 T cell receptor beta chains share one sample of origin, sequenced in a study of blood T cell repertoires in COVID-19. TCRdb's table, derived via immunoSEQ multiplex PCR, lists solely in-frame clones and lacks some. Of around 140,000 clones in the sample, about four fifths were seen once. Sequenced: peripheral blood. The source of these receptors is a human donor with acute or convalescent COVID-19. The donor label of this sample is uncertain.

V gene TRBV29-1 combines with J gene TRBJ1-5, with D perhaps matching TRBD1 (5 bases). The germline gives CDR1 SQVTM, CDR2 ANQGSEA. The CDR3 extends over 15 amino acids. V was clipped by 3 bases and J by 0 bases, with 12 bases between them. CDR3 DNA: TGCAGCGTTGAGGAAGGAGGGGCTAGCAATCAGCCCCAGCATTTT. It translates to CSVEEGGASNQPQHF.

CDR3 DNA sequence: TGCGCCAGCAGCTCCCGGACAGGGGGTTTCACTGAAGCTTTCTTT. It codes for CASSSRTGGFTEAFF. The rearrangement links TRBV5-1 to TRBJ1-1; 10 nucleotides line up with TRBD1. Germline assignment: CDR1 SGHRS and CDR2 YFSETQ. This CDR3 region has 15 residues. V lost 3 bases, J lost 4 bases, and 6 bases stayed unmatched.

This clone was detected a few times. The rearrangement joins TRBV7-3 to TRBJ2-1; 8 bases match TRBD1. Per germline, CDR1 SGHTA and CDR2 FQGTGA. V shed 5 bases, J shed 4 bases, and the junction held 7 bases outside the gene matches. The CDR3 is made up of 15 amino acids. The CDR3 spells CASSVDRVAYNEQFF. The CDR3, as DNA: TGTGCCAGCAGCGTGGACAGGGTTGCGTACAATGAGCAGTTCTTC. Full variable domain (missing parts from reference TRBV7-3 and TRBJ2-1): GAGVSQTPSNKVTEKGKYVELRCDPISGHTALYWYRQSLGQGPEFLIYFQGTGAADDSGLPNDRFFAVRPEGSVSTLKIQRTERGDSAVYLCASSVDRVAYNEQFFGPGTRLTVL.

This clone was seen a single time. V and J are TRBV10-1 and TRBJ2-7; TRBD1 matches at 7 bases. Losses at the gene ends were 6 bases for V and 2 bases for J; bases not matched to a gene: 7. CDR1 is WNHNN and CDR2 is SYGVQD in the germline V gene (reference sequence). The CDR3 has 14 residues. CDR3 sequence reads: CASSEDRPAYEQYF. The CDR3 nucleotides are TGCGCCAGCAGCGAGGACAGGCCAGCCTACGAGCAGTACTTC.

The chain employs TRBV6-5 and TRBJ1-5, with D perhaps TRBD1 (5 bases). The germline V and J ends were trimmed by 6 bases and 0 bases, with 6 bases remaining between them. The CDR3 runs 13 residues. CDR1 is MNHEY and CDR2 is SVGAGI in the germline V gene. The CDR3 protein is CASRQVSNQPQHF. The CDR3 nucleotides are TGTGCCAGCAGACAGGTTAGCAATCAGCCCCAGCATTTT.

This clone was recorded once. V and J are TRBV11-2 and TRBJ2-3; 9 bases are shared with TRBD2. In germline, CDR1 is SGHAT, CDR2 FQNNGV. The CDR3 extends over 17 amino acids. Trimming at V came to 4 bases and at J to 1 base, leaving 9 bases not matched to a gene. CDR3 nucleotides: TGTGCCAGCAGCTCGCTAGGGGCTAGCGGGGGCACAGATACGCAGTATTTT. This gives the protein CASSSLGASGGTDTQYF.

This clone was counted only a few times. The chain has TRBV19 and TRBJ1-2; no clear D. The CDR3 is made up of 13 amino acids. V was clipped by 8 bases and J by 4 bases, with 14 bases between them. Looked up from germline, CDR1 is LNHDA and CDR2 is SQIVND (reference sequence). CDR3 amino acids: CASVGGDGYGYTF. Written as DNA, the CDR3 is TGTGCCAGTGTTGGAGGTGACGGCTATGGCTACACCTTC.

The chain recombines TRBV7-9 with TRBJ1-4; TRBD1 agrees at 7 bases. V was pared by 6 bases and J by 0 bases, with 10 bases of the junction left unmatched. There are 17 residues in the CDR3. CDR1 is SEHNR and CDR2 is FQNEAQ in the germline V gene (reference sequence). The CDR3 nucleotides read TGTGCCAGCAGTTTAAATACAGGGGCACCAACTAATGAAAAACTGTTTTTT. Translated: CASSLNTGAPTNEKLFF.

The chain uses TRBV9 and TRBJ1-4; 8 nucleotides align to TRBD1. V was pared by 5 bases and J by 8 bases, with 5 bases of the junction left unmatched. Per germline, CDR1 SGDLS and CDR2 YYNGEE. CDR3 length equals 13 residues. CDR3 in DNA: TGTGCCAGCAGTAATAACAGGGGGGAAAAACTGTTTTTT. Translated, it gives CASSNNRGEKLFF. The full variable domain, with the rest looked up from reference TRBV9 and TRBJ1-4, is DSGVTQTPKHLITATGQRVTLRCSPRSGDLSVYWYQQSLDQGLQFLIQYYNGEERAKGNILERFSAQQFPDLHSELNLSSLELGDSALYFCASSNNRGEKLFFGSGTQLSVL.

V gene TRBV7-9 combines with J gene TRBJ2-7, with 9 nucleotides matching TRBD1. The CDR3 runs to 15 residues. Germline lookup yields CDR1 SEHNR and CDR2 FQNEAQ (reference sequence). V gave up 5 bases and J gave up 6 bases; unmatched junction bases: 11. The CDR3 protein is CASSVPGTGRGEQYF. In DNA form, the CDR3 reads TGTGCCAGCAGCGTCCCCGGGACAGGGAGAGGCGAGCAGTACTTC.

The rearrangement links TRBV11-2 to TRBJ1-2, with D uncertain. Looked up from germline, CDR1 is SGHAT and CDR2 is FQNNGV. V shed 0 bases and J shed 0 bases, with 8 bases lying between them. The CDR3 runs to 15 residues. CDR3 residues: CASSLEGRPNYGYTF. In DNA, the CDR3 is TGTGCCAGCAGCTTAGAGGGCCGCCCTAACTATGGCTACACCTTC. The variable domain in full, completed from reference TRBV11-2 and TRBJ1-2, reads EAGVAQSPRYKIIEKRQSVAFWCNPISGHATLYWYQQILGQGPKLLIQFQNNGVVDDSQLPKDRFSAERLKGVDSTLKIQPAKLEDSAVYLCASSLEGRPNYGYTFGSGTRLTVV.

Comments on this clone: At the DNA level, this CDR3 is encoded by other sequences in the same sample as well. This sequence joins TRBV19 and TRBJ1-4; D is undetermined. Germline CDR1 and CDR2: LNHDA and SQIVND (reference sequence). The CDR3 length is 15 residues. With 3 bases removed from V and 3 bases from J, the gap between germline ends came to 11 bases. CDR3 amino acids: CASSIGRVPNEKLFF. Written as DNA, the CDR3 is TGTGCCAGTAGTATCGGCCGGGTCCCTAATGAAAAACTGTTTTTT.

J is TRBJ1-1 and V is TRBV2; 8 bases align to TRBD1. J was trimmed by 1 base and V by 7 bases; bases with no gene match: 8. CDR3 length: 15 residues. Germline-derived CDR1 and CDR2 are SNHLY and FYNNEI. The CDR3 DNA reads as TGTGCCAGCATCACCCCAGGGGGCAGGAACACTGAAGCTTTCTTT. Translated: CASITPGGRNTEAFF.

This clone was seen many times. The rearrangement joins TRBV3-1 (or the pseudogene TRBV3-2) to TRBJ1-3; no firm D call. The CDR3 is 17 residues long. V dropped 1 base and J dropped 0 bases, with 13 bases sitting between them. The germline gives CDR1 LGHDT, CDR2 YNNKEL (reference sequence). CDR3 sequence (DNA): TGTGCCAGCAGCCAAGGAGTGGGCCCGAGCTCTGGAAACACCATATATTTT. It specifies CASSQGVGPSSGNTIYF.

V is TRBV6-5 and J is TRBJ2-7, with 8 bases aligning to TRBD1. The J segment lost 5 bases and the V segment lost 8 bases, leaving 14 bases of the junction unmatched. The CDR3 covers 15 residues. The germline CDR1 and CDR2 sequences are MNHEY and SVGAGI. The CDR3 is CASLQGAQDAHEQYF. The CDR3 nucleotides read TGTGCCAGCCTGCAGGGGGCGCAGGATGCCCACGAGCAGTACTTC.

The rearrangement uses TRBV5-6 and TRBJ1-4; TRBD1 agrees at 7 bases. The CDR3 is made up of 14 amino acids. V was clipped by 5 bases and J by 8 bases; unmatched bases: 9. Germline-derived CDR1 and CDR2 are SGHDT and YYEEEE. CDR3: CASSLGQVREKLFF. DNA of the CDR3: TGTGCCAGCAGTCTAGGACAGGTCCGCGAAAAACTGTTTTTT.

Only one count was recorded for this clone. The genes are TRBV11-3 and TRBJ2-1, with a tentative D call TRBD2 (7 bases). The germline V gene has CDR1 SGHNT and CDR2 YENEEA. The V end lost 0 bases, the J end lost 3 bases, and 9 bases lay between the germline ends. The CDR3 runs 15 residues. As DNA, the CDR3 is TGTGCCAGCAGCTTAGACGGGGGGCTCTACAATGAGCAGTTCTTC. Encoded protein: CASSLDGGLYNEQFF. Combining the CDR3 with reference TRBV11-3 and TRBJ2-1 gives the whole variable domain EAGVVQSPRYKIIEKKQPVAFWCNPISGHNTLYWYLQNLGQGPELLIRYENEEAVDDSQLPKDRFSAERLKGVDSTLKIQPAELGDSAVYLCASSLDGGLYNEQFFGPGTRLTVL.

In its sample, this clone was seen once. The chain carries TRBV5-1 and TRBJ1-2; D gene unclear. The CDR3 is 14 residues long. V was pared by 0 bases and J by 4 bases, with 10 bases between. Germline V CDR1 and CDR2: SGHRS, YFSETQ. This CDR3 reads CASSLDGETYGYTF. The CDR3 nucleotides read TGCGCCAGCAGCTTGGACGGGGAGACCTATGGCTACACCTTC. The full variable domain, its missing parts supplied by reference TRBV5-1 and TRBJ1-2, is KAGVTQTPRYLIKTRGQQVTLSCSPISGHRSVSWYQQTPGQGLQFLFEYFSETQRNKGNFPGRFSGRQFSNSRSEMNVSTLELGDSALYLCASSLDGETYGYTFGSGTRLTVV.

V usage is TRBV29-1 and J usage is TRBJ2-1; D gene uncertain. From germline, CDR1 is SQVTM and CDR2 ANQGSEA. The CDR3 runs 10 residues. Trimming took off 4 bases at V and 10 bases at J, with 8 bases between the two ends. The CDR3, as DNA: TGCAGCGTTGTTGATCGGGAGCAGTTCTTC. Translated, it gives CSVVDREQFF.

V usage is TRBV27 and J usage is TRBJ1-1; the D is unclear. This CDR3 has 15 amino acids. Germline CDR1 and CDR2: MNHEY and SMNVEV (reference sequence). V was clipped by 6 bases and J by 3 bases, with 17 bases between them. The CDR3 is CASRRTTFSDTEAFF. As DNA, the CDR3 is TGTGCCAGCAGAAGGACTACTTTTTCGGACACTGAAGCTTTCTTT.

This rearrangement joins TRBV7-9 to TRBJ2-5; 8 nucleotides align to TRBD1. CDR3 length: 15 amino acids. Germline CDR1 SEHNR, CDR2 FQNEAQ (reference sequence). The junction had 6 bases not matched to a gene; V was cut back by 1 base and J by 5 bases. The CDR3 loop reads CASSLEGQGDETQYF. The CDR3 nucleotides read TGTGCCAGCAGCTTAGAAGGACAGGGCGATGAGACCCAGTACTTC.

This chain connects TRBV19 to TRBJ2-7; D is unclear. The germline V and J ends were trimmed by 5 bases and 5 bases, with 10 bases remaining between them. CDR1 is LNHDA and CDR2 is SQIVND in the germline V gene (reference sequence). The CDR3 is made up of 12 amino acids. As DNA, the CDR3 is TGTGCCAGTAGTTCCGGTCCCCACGAGCAGTACTTC. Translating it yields CASSSGPHEQYF.

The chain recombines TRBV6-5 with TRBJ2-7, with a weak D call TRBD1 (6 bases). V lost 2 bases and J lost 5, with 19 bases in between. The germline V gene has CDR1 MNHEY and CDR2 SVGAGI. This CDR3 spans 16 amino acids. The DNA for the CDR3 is TGTGCCAGCAGTTACGCGGCGGGCAGGGGATTCGACGAGCAGTACTTC. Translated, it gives CASSYAAGRGFDEQYF.